This is a list of T cell receptor beta chains from one sample in a study of T-cell reconstitution after alpha-beta-depleted transplantation in children. TCRdb recomputed calls from the PCR reads with MiXCR, one row per CDR3 protein. The sample has 380,000 or so distinct CDR3 sequences; roughly 15% are singletons. The material was PBMCs, obtained from the stem cell graft. The receptors originated from a human donor who donated a stem cell graft to a child with Fanconi anemia. Both conserved end residues are part of each CDR3. The D gene is left open where the match is weak. Some rows have no size entry. The others give once, few or many, or a class for an expanded clone.

V gene	D gene	J gene	clone size	CDR3 protein	CDR3 DNA
TRBV20-1	.	TRBJ1-5	.	CSANDDSYQPQHF	TGCAGTGCGAACGATGACAGTTATCAGCCCCAGCATTTT
TRBV6-5	TRBD1	TRBJ1-1	few	CASRTRGRPMNTEAFF	TGTGCCAGCAGAACCAGGGGGCGTCCCATGAACACTGAAGCTTTCTTT
TRBV15	.	TRBJ2-5	few	CATSRDSSQETQYF	TGTGCCACCAGCAGAGATTCCTCACAAGAGACCCAGTACTTC
TRBV28	.	TRBJ2-5	few	CASSPPKGRAETQYF	TGTGCCAGCAGCCCCCCGAAGGGAAGGGCAGAGACCCAGTACTTC
TRBV12-3/TRBV12-4	.	TRBJ2-6	many	CASSVSGSGANVLTF	TGTGCCAGCAGTGTGTCAGGCTCTGGGGCCAACGTCCTGACTTTC
TRBV29-1	TRBD2	TRBJ2-2	many	CSVAGRDTGELFF	TGCAGCGTTGCAGGGAGGGACACCGGGGAGCTGTTTTTT
TRBV3-1	.	TRBJ1-2	.	CASSQDWQNYGYTF	TGTGCCAGCAGCCAAGATTGGCAGAACTATGGCTACACCTTC
TRBV12-3/TRBV12-4	TRBD1	TRBJ2-6	few	CASSSGAGTGHSGANVLTF	TGTGCCAGCTCCTCTGGAGCGGGGACAGGGCACTCTGGGGCCAACGTCCTGACTTTC
TRBV5-1	TRBD2	TRBJ2-3	.	CASSFLAGFADTQYF	TGCGCCAGCAGCTTTCTAGCGGGGTTTGCAGATACGCAGTATTTT
TRBV3-1	TRBD1	TRBJ1-5	.	CASSPGTGYNQPQHF	TGTGCCAGCAGCCCCGGGACAGGATATAATCAGCCCCAGCATTTT
TRBV7-9	TRBD1	TRBJ1-6	few	CASSPTGDSPLHF	TGTGCCAGCAGCCCCACAGGGGATTCACCCCTCCACTTT
TRBV5-1	.	TRBJ2-2	few	CASRLGGGDTGELFF	TGCGCCAGCAGATTAGGAGGGGGCGACACCGGGGAGCTGTTTTTT
TRBV12-3/TRBV12-4	TRBD1	TRBJ2-1	few	CASRQGASNEQFF	TGTGCCAGCAGGCAGGGGGCCTCCAATGAGCAGTTCTTC
TRBV2	.	TRBJ1-1	few	CASKRAENTEAFF	TGTGCCAGCAAGAGGGCGGAGAACACTGAAGCTTTCTTT
TRBV12-3/TRBV12-4	TRBD2	TRBJ2-1	once	CASMDLAGGFNEQFF	TGTGCCAGCATGGATCTAGCGGGGGGGTTCAATGAGCAGTTCTTC
TRBV9	.	TRBJ2-5	many	CASSVDQRRETQYF	TGTGCCAGCAGCGTAGACCAGAGGAGGGAGACCCAGTACTTC
TRBV20-1	.	TRBJ2-4	many	CSARDPGVKNIQYF	TGCAGTGCTAGAGACCCCGGGGTCAAAAACATTCAGTACTTC
TRBV14	.	TRBJ2-3	few	CASSQEAITDTQYF	TGTGCCAGCAGCCAAGAGGCGATCACAGATACGCAGTATTTT
TRBV27	TRBD1	TRBJ2-7	few	CASSRRTGPSPYEQYF	TGTGCCAGCAGTCGTCGGACAGGGCCGAGTCCCTACGAGCAGTACTTC
TRBV6-5	.	TRBJ2-7	few	CASSYSILASYEQYF	TGTGCCAGCAGTTACTCGATCCTAGCCTCGTACGAGCAGTACTTC
TRBV7-2	TRBD1	TRBJ1-1	few	CASSPRQGRAFF	TGTGCCAGCAGCCCTAGACAGGGACGAGCTTTCTTT
TRBV24-1	.	TRBJ2-3	many	CATESTDTQYF	TGTGCCACCGAGAGCACAGATACGCAGTATTTT
TRBV7-9	.	TRBJ2-5	.	CASSLRGSKETQYF	TGTGCCAGCAGCTTAAGGGGTAGCAAAGAGACCCAGTACTTC
TRBV6-2/TRBV6-3	TRBD1	TRBJ2-5	.	CASSYGTEIETQYF	TGTGCCAGCAGTTACGGGACAGAGATTGAGACCCAGTACTTC
TRBV6-2/TRBV6-3	.	TRBJ2-1	.	CASRKRGWSSGDEQFF	TGTGCCAGCAGGAAGAGGGGTTGGAGCTCGGGTGATGAGCAGTTCTTC
TRBV10-2	.	TRBJ2-1	few	CASTSSLEYNEQFF	TGCGCCAGCACCTCATCCCTCGAGTACAATGAGCAGTTCTTC
TRBV7-2	.	TRBJ1-5	.	CASSLNSFQPQHF	TGTGCCAGCAGCTTAAATAGTTTCCAGCCCCAGCATTTT
TRBV7-9	.	TRBJ2-5	many	CASSPWTEETQYF	TGTGCCAGCAGCCCTTGGACAGAAGAGACCCAGTACTTC
TRBV7-8	.	TRBJ2-2	.	CASSYRDSTGELFF	TGTGCCAGCAGCTATCGTGACTCCACCGGGGAGCTGTTTTTT
TRBV7-9	.	TRBJ1-1	.	CASSLASPGTEAFF	TGTGCCAGCAGTCTCGCGTCCCCAGGCACTGAAGCTTTCTTT
TRBV29-1	.	TRBJ1-2	few	CSAPATGPTGGYTF	TGCAGCGCCCCAGCAACAGGGCCAACCGGGGGCTACACCTTC
TRBV7-8	TRBD1	TRBJ2-1	few	CASSSLGTGNEQFF	TGTGCCAGCAGCTCCCTCGGGACAGGGAATGAGCAGTTCTTC
TRBV15	TRBD1	TRBJ1-1	few	CATSRTPGTGTEAFF	TGTGCCACCAGCAGGACCCCCGGGACAGGGACTGAAGCTTTCTTT
TRBV20-1	TRBD2	TRBJ2-1	many	CSATGELAGFNEQFF	TGCAGTGCCACAGGCGAACTAGCGGGTTTTAATGAGCAGTTCTTC
TRBV7-9	TRBD2	TRBJ2-1	few	CASSSTVSSSGAYNEQFF	TGTGCCAGCAGCTCTACTGTCTCGTCTAGCGGGGCCTACAATGAGCAGTTCTTC
TRBV12-3/TRBV12-4	TRBD1	TRBJ1-5	many	CASSLDRVQPQHF	TGTGCCAGCAGTTTGGACAGGGTCCAGCCCCAGCATTTT
TRBV29-1	TRBD1	TRBJ1-2	few	CSARDRSYGYTF	TGCAGCGCCAGGGACAGATCGTATGGCTACACCTTC
TRBV6-4	TRBD1	TRBJ1-1	few	CASSTSDRVDPKDTEAFF	TGTGCCAGCAGTACATCGGACAGGGTAGATCCAAAGGACACTGAAGCTTTCTTT
TRBV11-2	.	TRBJ2-5	few	CASSLDHETQYF	TGTGCCAGCAGCTTAGATCACGAGACCCAGTACTTC
TRBV11-1	.	TRBJ1-1	.	CASSADLAAEAFF	TGTGCCAGCAGCGCGGACTTGGCAGCTGAAGCTTTCTTT
TRBV2	TRBD1	TRBJ1-2	.	CASRRDRGGHGYTF	TGTGCCAGCAGGCGGGACAGGGGCGGTCACGGCTACACCTTC